The rows below give T cell receptor beta chains drawn from one sample of a study of blood T cell repertoires in COVID-19. Using immunoSEQ multiplex PCR, the repertoire was profiled, and TCRdb retains in-frame clones only, with some absent. Of 140,000 to 150,000 clones listed, 75% to 90% are singletons. The sample taken for sequencing was peripheral blood. The source is a man aged 18 to 29 with COVID-19, enrolled during active disease. Each CDR3 is given with its conserved first and last residue. D genes are given only for firm matches.

D gene	V gene	J gene	CDR3 DNA	CDR3 protein
TRBD1	TRBV28	TRBJ1-4	TGTGCCAGCAGTGCCTGGGACAGGGCTAATGAAAAACTGCTTTTT	CASSAWDRANEKLLF
TRBD1	TRBV3-1/TRBV3-2	TRBJ2-3	TGTGCCAGCGCTCTTACAGGGGCTAGCACAGATACGCAGTATTTT	CASALTGASTDTQYF
TRBD2	TRBV6-5	TRBJ2-1	TGTGCCAGCAGAATTCCCGGGAGGGATGAGCAGTTCTTC	CASRIPGRDEQFF
NA	TRBV6-5	TRBJ1-6	TGTGCCAGCAGGGACAGCTCCTATAATTCACCCCTCCACTTT	CASRDSSYNSPLHF
NA	TRBV18	TRBJ2-3	TGTGCCAGCTCACCGGTAGCGGTAGGGGTAGATACGCAGTATTTT	CASSPVAVGVDTQYF
TRBD1	TRBV6-6	TRBJ2-1	TGTGCCAGCAGTTACGGCAGGACAGGGAACAATGAGCAGTTCTTC	CASSYGRTGNNEQFF
NA	TRBV12-3/TRBV12-4	TRBJ1-1	TGTGCCAGCAGGGGACACCAGAACACTGAAGCTTTCTTT	CASRGHQNTEAFF
NA	TRBV27	TRBJ1-3	TGTGCCAGCTCCCAGAGGAGGCCGGTCTCTGGAAACACCATATATTTT	CASSQRRPVSGNTIYF
NA	TRBV4-3	TRBJ2-3	TGCGCCAGCAGCCAAGATTCTCGGACAGATACGCAGTATTTT	CASSQDSRTDTQYF
TRBD1	TRBV29-1	TRBJ2-2	TGCAGCGTTGTACAGGGGACCGGGGAGCTGTTTTTT	CSVVQGTGELFF
TRBD2	TRBV28	TRBJ2-1	TGTGCCAGCAGTTGGATCCGAGGATTGACTAGCGGGAGTGACAATGAGCAGTTCTTC	CASSWIRGLTSGSDNEQFF
NA	TRBV4-3	TRBJ1-2	TGCGCCAGCAGCCAAGTCCTCGGGGCCTTGGGGGGCTATGGCTACACCTTC	CASSQVLGALGGYGYTF
TRBD1	TRBV27	TRBJ2-7	TGTGCCAGCAGTCGACAGGGGGCCTACGAGCAGTACTTC	CASSRQGAYEQYF
NA	TRBV5-1	TRBJ2-5	TGCGCCAGCAGCTTGGCGGCCAGGGGTTTTCAAGAGACCCAGTACTTC	CASSLAARGFQETQYF
NA	TRBV27	TRBJ2-7	TGTGCCTGCGGGATCCACTACGAGCAGTACTTC	CACGIHYEQYF